The sequence of this TCR beta chain was determined in a study of vaccination and CD4 T cells after COVID-19. The overall study: Six men and four women formed the convalescents, two being Hispanic. Diagnosis preceded the drawing of post-COVID samples by a median roughly 96 days (range 35 to 161). Every participant had a vaccine, which was either BNT162b2 or mRNA-1273, given in two doses.

V was pared by 4 bases and J by 3 bases, with 2 bases of the junction left unmatched. The V gene's germline CDR1 is LNHDA and CDR2 SQIVND (reference sequence). CDR3 length: 14 residues. Stated treatment: approximately 11-day PBMC culture with coronavirus spike peptide pools or control peptides (ViraFEST assay). Days 3 and 7 saw half the medium replaced with fresh IL-2 medium. An Oncomine TCR Beta short-read assay was used to sequence the DNA from cultured CD4+ T cells. One entry per CDR3 protein, called by TCRdb with MiXCR from the PCR reads. The profile shows about 15,000 distinct CDR3 sequences, around 53% of them singletons. Of note for this clonotype: Its antigen remains unknown.

The clonotype comes from a human donor who had recovered from COVID-19. The specimen sequenced was CD4+ T cells from blood, cultured in vitro. The chain has TRBV19 and TRBJ1-5; TRBD1 agrees at 8 bases. The DNA for the CDR3 is TGTGCCAGTAGTACGACAGGGGCCAATCAGCCCCAGCATTTT. Translation gives CASSTTGANQPQHF.